A selection of T cell receptor beta chains follows, all from one sample in a study of cytomegalovirus exposure and HLA in healthy donors. TCRdb keeps only in-frame clones here, not all; method: immunoSEQ multiplex PCR. The table has under 250,000 clones, approximately 87% seen once; the top ten hold 5.5% to 7%. Sequences were obtained from PBMCs. Every receptor here comes from a woman between 18 and 30 years old in good health and CMV-seronegative. CDR3s include the opening cysteine and the closing phenylalanine or tryptophan. The D gene is left open where the match is weak. Expanded clones get a size class; other rows say once, few or many, or leave the size out.

>TRBJ2-5|TRBD2|TRBV27|NA
CASSLSPSGSRETQYF
TGTGCCAGCAGTTTATCCCCTAGCGGGAGCAGGGAGACCCAGTACTTC
>TRBJ1-2|NA|TRBV6-5|NA
CASSYYQNYGYTF
TGTGCCAGCAGTTACTATCAAAACTATGGCTACACCTTC
>TRBJ1-5|TRBD1|TRBV6-1|NA
CASSRDRGSNQPQHF
TGTGCCAGCAGTCGCGACAGGGGTAGCAATCAGCCCCAGCATTTT
>TRBJ2-1|TRBD2|TRBV20-1|NA
CSGELAGVRFF
TGCAGCGGGGAATTAGCGGGAGTCAGGTTCTTC
>TRBJ2-3|NA|TRBV6-5|NA
CASSPQGTDADTQYF
TGTGCCAGCAGTCCACAGGGGACTGACGCAGATACGCAGTATTTT
>TRBJ2-1|NA|TRBV9|NA
CASSVDPGPTHNEQFF
TGTGCCAGCAGCGTAGACCCAGGCCCTACTCACAATGAGCAGTTCTTC
>TRBJ1-2|NA|TRBV6-1|NA
CASSEARPGAHYGYTF
TGTGCCAGCAGTGAAGCGCGTCCAGGGGCCCACTATGGCTACACCTTC
>TRBJ2-3|TRBD1|TRBV27|NA
CASTSLGRGRVDTQYF
TGTGCCAGCACCTCCCTCGGCAGGGGGCGCGTGGATACGCAGTATTTT
>TRBJ2-7|NA|TRBV5-4|NA
CASSLSGTLPHEQYF
TGTGCCAGCAGCTTGTCCGGGACACTTCCCCACGAGCAGTACTTC
>TRBJ2-3|TRBD2|TRBV5-4|NA
CASSLGASGRETDTQYF
TGTGCCAGCAGCCTTGGGGCTAGCGGGAGGGAGACAGATACGCAGTATTTT
>TRBJ1-1|TRBD1|TRBV6-1|NA
CASSPTGEGSTEAFF
TGTGCCAGCAGTCCTACAGGGGAAGGTAGCACTGAAGCTTTCTTT
>TRBJ2-1|TRBD2|TRBV5-1|NA
CASSAGGLVFNEQFF
TGCGCCAGCAGCGCGGGGGGACTAGTGTTCAATGAGCAGTTCTTC
>TRBJ2-4|NA|TRBV27|NA
CASRGLAKNIQYF
TGTGCCAGCAGGGGACTAGCCAAAAACATTCAGTACTTC
>TRBJ2-3|NA|TRBV6-1|NA
CASSELVDTQYF
TGTGCCAGCAGTGAACTAGTAGATACGCAGTATTTT
>TRBJ2-5|TRBD2|TRBV10-3|once
CAISGGPWETQYF
TGTGCCATCTCGGGAGGGCCATGGGAGACCCAGTACTTC
>TRBJ1-1|NA|TRBV7-8|NA
CASSVGPGHSF
TGTGCCAGCAGCGTAGGGCCAGGCCATTCCTTT
>TRBJ2-3|NA|TRBV6-1|few
CASSGDLNTQYF
TGTGCCAGCAGTGGGGATTTAAATACGCAGTATTTT
>TRBJ1-6|NA|TRBV5-1|NA
CASSFREVRDNSPLHF
TGCGCCAGCAGCTTTCGGGAAGTTCGGGATAATTCACCCCTCCACTTT
>TRBJ1-2|TRBD1|TRBV7-9|few
CASSRVGTGNARGYGYTF
TGTGCCAGCAGCCGGGTCGGGACAGGCAACGCCCGGGGCTATGGCTACACCTTC
>TRBJ1-5|NA|TRBV10-2|NA
CATGTRSNQPQHF
TGCGCCACCGGGACACGGAGCAATCAGCCCCAGCATTTT
>TRBJ2-1|NA|TRBV27|NA
CASSLSGSNPYNEQFF
TGTGCCAGCAGTTTATCGGGGAGCAATCCCTACAATGAGCAGTTCTTC
>TRBJ1-1|TRBD1|TRBV18|NA
CASSRQGAGGTEAFF
TGTGCCAGCTCACGCCAGGGGGCTGGGGGAACTGAAGCTTTCTTT
>TRBJ2-7|NA|TRBV20-1|NA
CSARGPAVQYF
TGCAGTGCTAGAGGGCCGGCAGTACAGTACTTC
>TRBJ1-1|NA|TRBV18|NA
CASSPVFEGTEAFF
TGTGCCAGCTCACCCGTCTTCGAGGGGACTGAAGCTTTCTTT